The following is a T cell receptor (beta chain) sequence with its context. The data stem from a study of cytomegalovirus exposure and HLA in healthy donors. Turning to the study itself: A later analysis reported the roughly 120 validation repertoires used the same platform as the 500 to 800 first-cohort repertoires.

Sequenced by immunoSEQ multiplex PCR; TCRdb stores in-frame clones only, minus some. The sample contains 150,000 to 180,000 clones, around nine tenths of which appear only once. Sequencing was carried out using PBMCs. The TCR was taken from a young man in good health and CMV-seropositive.

The CDR3 sequence is CASSLAPTGTTTDTQYF. DNA for the CDR3: TGTGCCAGCAGCTTAGCTCCAACCGGGACTACCACAGATACGCAGTATTTT. The rearrangement joins TRBV7-6 to TRBJ2-3; 7 nucleotides align to TRBD2. The junction had 8 bases not matched to a gene; V was cut back by 0 bases and J by 2 bases. CDR3 length equals 17 residues. CDR1 and CDR2 (germline): SGHVS, FNYEAQ.